The rows below give T cell receptor beta chains drawn from one sample of a study of T cells in Graves' hyperthyroidism and ophthalmopathy. In TCRdb, the multiplex PCR reads were re-called with MiXCR into one record per CDR3 protein. The sample has 90,000 to 120,000 distinct CDR3 sequences, approximately 15% seen once. Sequencing was performed on blood. The receptors were sampled from a woman between 45 and 65 years old with Graves' hyperthyroidism. Both conserved end residues are part of each CDR3. A D gene is named only where the DNA matches it firmly. A row's size may be missing; if present it is once, few, many or a size class.

>many|11|TRBJ2-7|TRBV28|.
CAVRGEYEQYF
TGTGCCGTAAGAGGGGAGTACGAGCAGTACTTC
>few|13|TRBJ1-5|TRBV6-1|TRBD1
CASGEGAGQPQHF
TGTGCCAGCGGGGAGGGGGCGGGACAGCCCCAGCATTTT
>many|16|TRBJ2-5|TRBV2|TRBD2
CASSEDEAGGQETQYF
TGTGCCAGCAGTGAAGACGAGGCGGGAGGGCAAGAGACCCAGTACTTC
>.|15|TRBJ2-1|TRBV7-9|.
CASSLAQGRDNEQFF
TGTGCCAGCAGCTTAGCGCAGGGTCGCGACAATGAGCAGTTCTTC
>many|18|TRBJ2-3|TRBV10-3|TRBD2
CAISESWREGPLGDTQYF
TGTGCCATCAGTGAGTCGTGGCGGGAGGGCCCTCTCGGAGATACGCAGTATTTT
>few|13|TRBJ2-1|TRBV24-1|TRBD1
CATSRQGAVEQFF
TGTGCCACCAGTAGACAGGGGGCCGTTGAGCAGTTCTTC
>many|12|TRBJ1-2|TRBV30|.
CAWAGRNYGYTF
TGTGCCTGGGCAGGGAGAAACTATGGCTACACCTTC
>many|15|TRBJ2-1|TRBV29-1|TRBD2
CSVELAESSYNEQFF
TGCAGCGTTGAACTAGCGGAAAGCTCCTACAATGAGCAGTTCTTC
>many|11|TRBJ1-1|TRBV28|.
CASSLSIEAFF
TGTGCCAGCAGTTTATCCATTGAAGCTTTCTTT
>many|17|TRBJ2-3|TRBV30|TRBD2
CAWSVSQSAGGWDTQYF
TGTGCCTGGAGTGTATCCCAATCAGCGGGAGGGTGGGATACGCAGTATTTT
>.|14|TRBJ2-3|TRBV5-4|.
CASTLGRGADTQYF
TGTGCCAGCACCCTGGGGCGCGGGGCAGATACGCAGTATTTT
>many|15|TRBJ2-5|TRBV20-1|.
CSALQRTHARETQYF
TGCAGTGCTCTCCAGAGAACCCACGCGCGGGAGACCCAGTACTTC
>few|15|TRBJ2-4|TRBV28|.
CASSETGAAEGIQYF
TGTGCCAGCAGTGAAACAGGGGCCGCGGAGGGCATTCAGTACTTC
>once|14|TRBJ2-7|TRBV5-1|.
CASSQGTEGSEQYF
TGCGCCAGCTCTCAAGGGACGGAGGGGTCCGAGCAGTACTTC
>many|13|TRBJ1-1|TRBV18|.
CASSPTANTEAFF
TGTGCCAGCTCACCAACAGCCAACACTGAAGCTTTCTTT
>.|16|TRBJ1-6|TRBV6-1|.
CASSEPEQAINSPLHF
TGTGCCAGCAGTGAACCCGAACAGGCGATTAATTCACCCCTCCACTTT
>many|17|TRBJ2-2|TRBV7-9|.
CASSLHRPGANTGELFF
TGTGCCAGCAGCTTACACAGACCTGGGGCGAACACCGGGGAGCTGTTTTTT
>many|15|TRBJ2-2|TRBV6-1|.
CASSPRTTLTGELFF
TGTGCCAGCAGCCCCCGGACTACTCTCACCGGGGAGCTGTTTTTT
>many|12|TRBJ1-1|TRBV10-2|.
CASSEGQFEAFF
TGCGCCAGCAGTGAGGGACAGTTTGAAGCTTTCTTT
>many|13|TRBJ2-7|TRBV10-3|.
CAISERAGYEQYF
TGTGCCATCAGTGAGAGGGCCGGATACGAGCAGTACTTC
>.|13|TRBJ2-3|TRBV5-1|.
CASSMASTDTQYF
TGCGCCAGCAGCATGGCTAGCACAGATACGCAGTATTTT
>.|15|TRBJ2-1|TRBV20-1|TRBD2
CSARGPTSGPREQFF
TGCAGTGCTAGAGGCCCGACTAGCGGGCCCCGGGAGCAGTTCTTC
>many|15|TRBJ1-4|TRBV28|.
CASIGGGQGHEKLFF
TGTGCCAGCATCGGGGGGGGGCAGGGGCATGAAAAACTGTTTTTT
>.|15|TRBJ2-1|TRBV7-9|TRBD2
CASSPELAGYNEQFF
TGTGCCAGCAGCCCCGAGCTAGCGGGCTACAATGAGCAGTTCTTC
>many|17|TRBJ2-3|TRBV28|.
CASSFPFGGANTDTQYF
TGTGCCAGCAGTTTCCCCTTTGGGGGCGCAAACACAGATACGCAGTATTTT
>many|16|TRBJ2-3|TRBV29-1|TRBD2
CSVEGLSGRAGDTQYF
TGCAGCGTTGAAGGGTTGAGCGGGAGGGCCGGAGATACGCAGTATTTT
>many|14|TRBJ2-5|TRBV20-1|TRBD2
CSARDGTSRETQYF
TGCAGTGCTAGAGACGGGACTAGCCGAGAGACCCAGTACTTC
>.|15|TRBJ2-7|TRBV11-1|TRBD2
CASSPRLATTGEQYF
TGTGCCAGCAGCCCCCGACTAGCGACAACGGGGGAGCAGTACTTC
>few|14|TRBJ1-1|TRBV30|.
CAWRLKGKNTEAFF
TGTGCCTGGAGACTGAAAGGAAAGAACACTGAAGCTTTCTTT
>many|16|TRBJ2-7|TRBV5-6|TRBD1
CASSYFGTGRAYEQYF
TGTGCCAGCAGCTACTTCGGGACAGGTAGGGCCTACGAGCAGTACTTC